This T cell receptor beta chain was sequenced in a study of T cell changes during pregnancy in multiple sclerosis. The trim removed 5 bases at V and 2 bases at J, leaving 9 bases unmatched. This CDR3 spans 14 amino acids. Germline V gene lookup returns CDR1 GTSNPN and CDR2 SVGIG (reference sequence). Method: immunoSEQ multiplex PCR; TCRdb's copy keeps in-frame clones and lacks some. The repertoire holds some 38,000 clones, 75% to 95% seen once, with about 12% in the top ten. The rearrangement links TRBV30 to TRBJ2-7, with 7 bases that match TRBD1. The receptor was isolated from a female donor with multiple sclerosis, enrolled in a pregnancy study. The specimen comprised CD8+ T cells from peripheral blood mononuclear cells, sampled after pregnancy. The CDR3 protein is CAWVDRARPYEQYF. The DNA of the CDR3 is TGTGCCTGGGTTGACAGGGCTCGGCCCTACGAGCAGTACTTC.